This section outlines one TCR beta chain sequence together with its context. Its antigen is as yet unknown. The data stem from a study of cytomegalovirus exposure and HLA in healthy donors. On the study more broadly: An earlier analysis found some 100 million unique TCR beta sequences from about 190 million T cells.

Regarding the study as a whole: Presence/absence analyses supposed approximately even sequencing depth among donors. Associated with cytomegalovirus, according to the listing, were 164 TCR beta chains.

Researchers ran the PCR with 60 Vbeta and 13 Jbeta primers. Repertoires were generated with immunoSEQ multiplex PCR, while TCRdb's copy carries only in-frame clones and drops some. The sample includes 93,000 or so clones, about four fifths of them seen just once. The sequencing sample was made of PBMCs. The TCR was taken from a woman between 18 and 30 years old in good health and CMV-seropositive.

The CDR3 region has the DNA TGCGCCAGCAGCCAAGTCGGACGGAGGACGGAGGATTCACCCCTCCACTTT. Translated, it gives CASSQVGRRTEDSPLHF. The chain couples TRBV4-1 to TRBJ1-6; D remains unclear. This CDR3 contains 17 residues. V shed 1 base and J shed 8 bases, with 18 bases lying between them. Germline V lookup: CDR1 MGHRA, CDR2 YSYEKL.